The subject of this entry is one T cell receptor beta chain. What it binds is unknown. The data originate from a study of OX40 agonist ivuxolimab in advanced cancers. Overall study findings and caveats: CD8+ T cells showed, on average, more clonal expansion than CD4+ cells. Blood T cells, both CD4+ and CD8+, expanded clonally by week 6 at 0.1 to 3.0 mg/kg.

Clones were sequenced by immunoSEQ multiplex PCR, and TCRdb holds only the in-frame ones, with some missing. This sample carries 50,000 to 55,000 clones, 70% to 90% of them seen once, and the ten largest clones take about 1.5%. Germline CDR1 is PRHDT and CDR2 is FYEKMQ (reference sequence). The V gene end was trimmed by 1 base and the J gene end by 6 bases; junction bases not matched to a gene: 8. CDR3 length: 16 residues. The chain links TRBV13 to TRBJ2-3, with 9 nucleotides matching TRBD2. The TCR originated in an adult with an advanced solid tumor such as melanoma, head and neck, liver or kidney cancer. Sequenced here: CD4+ or CD8+ T cells sorted from blood, sampled in a trial of the OX40 agonist ivuxolimab. The CDR3 bases are TGTGCCAGCAGCTTAGCCTTGCGGGGGGGCGGGGATACGCAGTATTTT. Translating gives CASSLALRGGGDTQYF.